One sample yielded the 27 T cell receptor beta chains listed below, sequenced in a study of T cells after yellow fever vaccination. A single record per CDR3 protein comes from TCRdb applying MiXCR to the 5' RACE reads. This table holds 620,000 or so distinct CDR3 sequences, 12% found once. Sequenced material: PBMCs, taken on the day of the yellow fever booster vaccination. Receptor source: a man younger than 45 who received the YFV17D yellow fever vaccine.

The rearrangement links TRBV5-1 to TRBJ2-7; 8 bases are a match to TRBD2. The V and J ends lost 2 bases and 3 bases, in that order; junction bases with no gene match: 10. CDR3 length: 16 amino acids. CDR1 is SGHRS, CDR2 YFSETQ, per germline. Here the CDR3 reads CASSLLAGTRSYEQYF. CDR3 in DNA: TGCGCCAGCAGCTTACTGGCCGGGACTAGGAGCTACGAGCAGTACTTC.

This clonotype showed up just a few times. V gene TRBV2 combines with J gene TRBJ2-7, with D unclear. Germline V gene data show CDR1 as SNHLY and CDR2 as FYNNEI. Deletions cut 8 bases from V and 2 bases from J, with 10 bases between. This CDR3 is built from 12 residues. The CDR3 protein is CASVGTAYEQYF. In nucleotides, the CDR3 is TGTGCCAGCGTGGGCACAGCCTACGAGCAGTACTTC.

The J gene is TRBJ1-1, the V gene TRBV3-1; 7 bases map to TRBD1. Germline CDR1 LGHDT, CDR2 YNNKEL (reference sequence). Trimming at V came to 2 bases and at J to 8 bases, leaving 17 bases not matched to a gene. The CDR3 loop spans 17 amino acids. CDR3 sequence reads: CASSQRRGVGQLREAFF. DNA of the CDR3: TGTGCCAGCAGCCAAAGAAGAGGAGTGGGACAGCTAAGGGAAGCTTTCTTT. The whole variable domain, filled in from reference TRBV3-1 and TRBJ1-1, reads DTAVSQTPKYLVTQMGNDKSIKCEQNLGHDTMYWYKQDSKKFLKIMFSYNNKELIINETVPNRFSPKSPDKAHLNLHINSLELGDSAVYFCASSQRRGVGQLREAFFGQGTRLTVV.

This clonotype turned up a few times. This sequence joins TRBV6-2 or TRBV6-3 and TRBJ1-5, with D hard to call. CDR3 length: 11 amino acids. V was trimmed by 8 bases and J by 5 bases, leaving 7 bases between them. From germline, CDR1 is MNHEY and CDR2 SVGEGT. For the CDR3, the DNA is TGTGCCAGCGGTCGGGATCAGCCCCAGCATTTT. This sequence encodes CASGRDQPQHF.

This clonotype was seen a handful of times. CDR3 in DNA: TGTGCCACCAGTGATTGGGGACTAGCCCCAACGGAGCAGTTCTTC. Protein product: CATSDWGLAPTEQFF. The chain has TRBV24-1 and TRBJ2-1; 9 bases fit TRBD2. V shed 2 bases and J 10 bases; nucleotides not matched to a gene: 8. CDR1 and CDR2 from the germline V gene are KGHDR and SFDVKD. The length of the CDR3 is 15 residues.

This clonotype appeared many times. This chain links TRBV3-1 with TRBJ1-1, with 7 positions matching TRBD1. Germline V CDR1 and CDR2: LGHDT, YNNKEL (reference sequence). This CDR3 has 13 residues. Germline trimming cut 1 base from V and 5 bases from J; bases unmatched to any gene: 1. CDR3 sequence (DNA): TGTGCCAGCAGCCAAGCAGGGGGGACTGAAGCTTTCTTT. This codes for CASSQAGGTEAFF.

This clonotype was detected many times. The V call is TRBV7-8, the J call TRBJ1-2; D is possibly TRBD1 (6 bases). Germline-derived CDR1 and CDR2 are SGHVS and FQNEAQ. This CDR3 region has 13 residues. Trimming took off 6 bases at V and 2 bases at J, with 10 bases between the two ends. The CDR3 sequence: CASSSGTNYGYTF. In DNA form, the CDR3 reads TGTGCCAGCAGTTCCGGGACAAACTATGGCTACACCTTC. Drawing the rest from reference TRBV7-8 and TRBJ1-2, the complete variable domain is GAGVSQSPRYKVAKRGQDVALRCDPISGHVSLFWYQQALGQGPEFLTYFQNEAQLDKSGLPSDRFFAERPEGSVSTLKIQRTQQEDSAVYLCASSSGTNYGYTFGSGTRLTVV.

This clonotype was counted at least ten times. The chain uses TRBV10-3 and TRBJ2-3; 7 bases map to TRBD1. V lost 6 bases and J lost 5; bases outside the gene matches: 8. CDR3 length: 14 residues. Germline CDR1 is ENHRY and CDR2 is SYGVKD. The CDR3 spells CAISRQGPRDTQYF. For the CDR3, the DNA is TGTGCCATCAGCAGACAGGGCCCCAGAGATACGCAGTATTTT.

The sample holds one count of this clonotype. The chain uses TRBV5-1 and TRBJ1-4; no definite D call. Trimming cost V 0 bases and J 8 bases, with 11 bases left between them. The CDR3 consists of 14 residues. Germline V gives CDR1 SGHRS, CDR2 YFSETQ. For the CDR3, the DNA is TGCGCCAGCAGCTTGGATGCAGCAAAGGAAAAACTGTTTTTT. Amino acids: CASSLDAAKEKLFF.

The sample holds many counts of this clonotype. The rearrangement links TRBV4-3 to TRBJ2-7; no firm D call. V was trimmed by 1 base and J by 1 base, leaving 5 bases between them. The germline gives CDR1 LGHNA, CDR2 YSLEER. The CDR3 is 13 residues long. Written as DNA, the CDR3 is TGCGCCAGCAGCCAAGGCGGTTCCTACGAGCAGTACTTC. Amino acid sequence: CASSQGGSYEQYF.

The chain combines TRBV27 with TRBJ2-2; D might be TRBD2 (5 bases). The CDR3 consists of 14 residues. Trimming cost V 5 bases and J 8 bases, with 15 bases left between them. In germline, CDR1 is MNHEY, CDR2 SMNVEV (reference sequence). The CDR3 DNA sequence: TGTGCCAGCAGTCACCGGGCCACGGGGGGGGAGCTGTTTTTT. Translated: CASSHRATGGELFF.

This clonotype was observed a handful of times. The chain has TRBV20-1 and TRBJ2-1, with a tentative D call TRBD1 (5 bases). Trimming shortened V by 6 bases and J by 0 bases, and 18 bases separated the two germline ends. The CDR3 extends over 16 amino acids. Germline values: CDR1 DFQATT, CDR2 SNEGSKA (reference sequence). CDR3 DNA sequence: TGCAGTGCCAGGCCACTTACAGGTAGCTCCTACAATGAGCAGTTCTTC. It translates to CSARPLTGSSYNEQFF.

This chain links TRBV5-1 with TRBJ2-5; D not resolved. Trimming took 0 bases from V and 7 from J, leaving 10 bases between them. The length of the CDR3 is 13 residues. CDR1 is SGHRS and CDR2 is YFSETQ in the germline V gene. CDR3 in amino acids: CASSLADDGTQYF. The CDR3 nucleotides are TGCGCCAGCAGCTTGGCGGATGATGGGACCCAGTACTTC.

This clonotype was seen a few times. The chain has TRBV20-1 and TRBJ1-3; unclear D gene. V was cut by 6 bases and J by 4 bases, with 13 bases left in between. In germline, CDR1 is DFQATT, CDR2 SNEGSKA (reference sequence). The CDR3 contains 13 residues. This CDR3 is CSASGGVGNTIYF. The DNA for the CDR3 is TGCAGTGCCAGCGGTGGGGTCGGAAACACCATATATTTT.

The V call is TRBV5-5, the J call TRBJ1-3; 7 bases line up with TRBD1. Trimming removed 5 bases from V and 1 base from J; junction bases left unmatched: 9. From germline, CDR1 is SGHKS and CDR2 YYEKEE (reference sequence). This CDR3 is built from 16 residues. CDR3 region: CASSDRAIPSGNTIYF. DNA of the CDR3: TGTGCCAGCAGTGACAGGGCCATACCTTCTGGAAACACCATATATTTT.

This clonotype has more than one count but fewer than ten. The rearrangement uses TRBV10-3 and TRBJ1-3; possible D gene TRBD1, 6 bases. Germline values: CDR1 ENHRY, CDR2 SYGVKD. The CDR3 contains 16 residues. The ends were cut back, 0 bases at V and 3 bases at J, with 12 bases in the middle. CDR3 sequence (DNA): TGTGCCATCAGTGAGTCGACAGGAGGAAATGGAAACACCATATATTTT. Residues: CAISESTGGNGNTIYF.

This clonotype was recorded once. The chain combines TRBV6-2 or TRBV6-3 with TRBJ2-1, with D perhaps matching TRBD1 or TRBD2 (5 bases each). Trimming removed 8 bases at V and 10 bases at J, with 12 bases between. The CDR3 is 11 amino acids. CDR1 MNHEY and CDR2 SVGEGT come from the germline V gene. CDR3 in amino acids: CASGRGQEQFF. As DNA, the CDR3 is TGTGCCAGCGGGAGAGGACAAGAGCAGTTCTTC.

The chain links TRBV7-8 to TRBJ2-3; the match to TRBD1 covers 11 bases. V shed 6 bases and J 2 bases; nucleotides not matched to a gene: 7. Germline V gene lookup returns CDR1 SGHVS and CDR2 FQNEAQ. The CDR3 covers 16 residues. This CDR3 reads CASRKWTGGLTDTQYF. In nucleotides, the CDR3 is TGTGCCAGCAGGAAATGGACAGGGGGCCTCACAGATACGCAGTATTTT.

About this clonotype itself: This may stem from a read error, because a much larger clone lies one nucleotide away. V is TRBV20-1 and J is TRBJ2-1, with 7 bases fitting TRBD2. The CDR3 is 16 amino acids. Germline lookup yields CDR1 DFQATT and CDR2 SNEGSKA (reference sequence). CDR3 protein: CCARQSLAGMEEEQFF. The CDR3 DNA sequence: TGCTGTGCTAGACAATCCTTAGCGGGCATGGAGGAGGAGCAGTTCTTC.

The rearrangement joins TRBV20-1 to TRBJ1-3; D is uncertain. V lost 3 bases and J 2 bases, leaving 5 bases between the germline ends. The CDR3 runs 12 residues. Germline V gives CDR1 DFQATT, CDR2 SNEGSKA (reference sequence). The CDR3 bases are TGCAGTGCTAGTGACCCTGGAAACACCATATATTTT. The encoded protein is CSASDPGNTIYF.

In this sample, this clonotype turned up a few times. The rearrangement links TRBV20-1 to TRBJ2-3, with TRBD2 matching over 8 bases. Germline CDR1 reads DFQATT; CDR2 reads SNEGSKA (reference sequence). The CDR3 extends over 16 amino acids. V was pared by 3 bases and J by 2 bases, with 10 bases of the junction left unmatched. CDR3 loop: CSASRPQREYTDTQYF. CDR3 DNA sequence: TGCAGTGCTAGTCGCCCCCAGCGGGAGTACACAGATACGCAGTATTTT.

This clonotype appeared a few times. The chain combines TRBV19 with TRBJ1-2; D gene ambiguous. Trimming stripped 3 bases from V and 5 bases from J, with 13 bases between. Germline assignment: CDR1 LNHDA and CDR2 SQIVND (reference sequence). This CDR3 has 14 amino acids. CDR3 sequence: CASSIRADSYGYTF. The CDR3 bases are TGTGCCAGTAGTATTAGGGCCGACTCTTATGGCTACACCTTC.

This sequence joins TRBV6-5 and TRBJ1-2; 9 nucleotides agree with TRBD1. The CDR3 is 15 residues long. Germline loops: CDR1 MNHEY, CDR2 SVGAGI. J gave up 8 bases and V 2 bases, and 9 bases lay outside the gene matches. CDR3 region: CASSYPPGQGGGYTF. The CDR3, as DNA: TGTGCCAGCAGTTACCCACCGGGACAGGGAGGAGGCTACACCTTC.

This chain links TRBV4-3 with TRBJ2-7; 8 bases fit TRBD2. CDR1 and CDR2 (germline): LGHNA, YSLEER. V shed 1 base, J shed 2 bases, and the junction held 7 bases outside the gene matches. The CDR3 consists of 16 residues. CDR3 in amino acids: CASSQVLSGIAYEQYF. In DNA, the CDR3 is TGCGCCAGCAGCCAAGTTCTTAGCGGGATCGCCTACGAGCAGTACTTC.

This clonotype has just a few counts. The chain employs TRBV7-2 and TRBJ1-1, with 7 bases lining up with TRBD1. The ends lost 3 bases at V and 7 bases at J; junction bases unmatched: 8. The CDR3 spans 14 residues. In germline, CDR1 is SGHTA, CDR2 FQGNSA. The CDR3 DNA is TGTGCCAGCAGCTTCCGCAGGGGGATGGGTGAAGCTTTCTTT. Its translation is CASSFRRGMGEAFF.

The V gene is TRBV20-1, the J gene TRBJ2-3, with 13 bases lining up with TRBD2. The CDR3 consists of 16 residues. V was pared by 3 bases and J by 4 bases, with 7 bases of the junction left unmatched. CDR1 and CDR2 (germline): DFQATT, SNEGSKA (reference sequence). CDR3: CSARGLAGLRADTQYF. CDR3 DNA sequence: TGCAGTGCTAGGGGACTAGCGGGACTTCGGGCAGATACGCAGTATTTT.

The CDR3 region has the DNA TGCAGCGTAGGGGGGCGGAGAGGCTCCTACGAGCAGTACTTC. Translated: CSVGGRRGSYEQYF. This rearrangement joins TRBV29-1 to TRBJ2-7; D is tentatively TRBD1 or TRBD2 (6 bases each). CDR1 is SQVTM, CDR2 ANQGSEA, per germline. V was clipped by 6 bases and J by 0 bases, with 15 bases between them. The CDR3 contains 14 residues.